This TCR beta chain was retrieved from a study of blood T cell repertoires in COVID-19. Overall study: Nucleic acid was either cDNA or gDNA, and it came from T cells, B-cell-depleted T cells, or PBMCs.

Source study methods: By means of reference gene primer amplification, nucleated cell counts were estimated. This table comes from immunoSEQ multiplex PCR, and its TCRdb copy is limited to in-frame clones, with some not included. That table supplies the V and J calls and clone size; D and trimming were determined from the DNA. The profile shows about 97,000 clones, nearly 90% of them singletons. This CDR3 spans 15 amino acids. This TCR derives from a man aged 45-65 years with active COVID-19. Sequences were obtained from peripheral blood. V gene TRBV21-1 combines with J gene TRBJ2-6; TRBD2 reflects the table's D call only, with no check against the DNA. TRBV21-1 has pseudogene status. CDR3 sequence reads: CASSTLRPGANVLTF. In nucleotides, the CDR3 is TGTGCCAGCAGCACTCTACGCCCTGGGGCCAACGTCCTGACTTTC.